Presented here are 31 T cell receptor beta chains from one specimen sequenced in a study of CD8 T cells in ankylosing spondylitis. TCRdb independently ran MiXCR on the 5' RACE reads; one entry per CDR3 protein. The repertoire includes approximately 350,000 distinct CDR3 sequences, more than 20% of them detected once, and about an eighth sits in the top ten. The sample consisted of blood, either unsorted or a sorted T cell fraction (not recorded which). The source of these receptors is a male donor with ankylosing spondylitis or in good health (not recorded which).

This clonotype was detected only a few times. J is TRBJ2-3 and V is TRBV28; no firm D call. Germline CDR1 and CDR2: MDHEN and SYDVKM. This CDR3 has 17 amino acids. Trimming left V 4 bases short and J 0 bases short, with 17 bases between. CDR3 sequence reads: CASSSAGSLSSTDTQYF. The CDR3 DNA is TGTGCCAGCAGTTCGGCTGGCAGTCTAAGTAGCACAGATACGCAGTATTTT.

The rearrangement joins TRBV7-9 to TRBJ2-3; D might be TRBD1 (6 bases). CDR1 and CDR2 from the germline V gene are SEHNR and FQNEAQ (reference sequence). The V end lost 5 bases, the J end lost 2 bases, and 14 bases lay between the germline ends. This CDR3 comprises 15 residues. CDR3 nucleotides: TGTGCCAGCAGCCCCGTAAGGACAGACACAGATACGCAGTATTTT. This encodes CASSPVRTDTDTQYF.

This rearrangement joins TRBV6-1 to TRBJ2-5; no definite D call. The CDR3 runs to 15 residues. CDR1 and CDR2 (germline): MNHNS, SASEGT. Between the trimmed V and J ends, which lost 2 bases and 5 bases, there was a span of 15 bases. The CDR3 reads CASSELWQDSETQYF. Here the CDR3 DNA reads TGTGCCAGCAGTGAACTTTGGCAGGATAGCGAGACCCAGTACTTC.

On this clonotype: The junction differs from germline at one of its ends, possibly a read error. V and J are TRBV13 and TRBJ1-2; D unresolved. The length of the CDR3 is 13 residues. Germline CDR1 reads PRHDT; CDR2 reads FYEKMQ (reference sequence). This CDR3 is CASSLVSYYGYTF. The CDR3 DNA sequence: TGTGCCAGCAGCTTAGTATCGTACTATGGCTACACCTTT.

This clonotype was seen only a few times. The chain couples TRBV7-9 to TRBJ2-7; a possible D gene is TRBD2 (5 bases). This CDR3 region has 14 residues. Trimming took 1 base from V and 6 from J, leaving 13 bases between them. Germline-derived CDR1 and CDR2 are SEHNR and FQNEAQ (reference sequence). DNA for the CDR3: TGTGCCAGCAGCTTAGGGGAGACTCGTCCCGAGCAGTACTTC. Translation: CASSLGETRPEQYF.

This clonotype turned up a few times. The V gene is TRBV13, the J gene TRBJ1-2, with a possible D match to TRBD1 (6 bases). The CDR3 has 14 residues. Per germline, CDR1 PRHDT and CDR2 FYEKMQ (reference sequence). The ends were cut back, 3 bases at V and 1 base at J, with 9 bases in the middle. The CDR3 reads CASSFARGNYGYTF. CDR3 DNA sequence: TGTGCCAGCAGCTTCGCCAGGGGTAACTATGGCTACACCTTC.

The genes are TRBV29-1 and TRBJ2-2, with unresolved D. Trimming cost V 5 bases and J 4 bases, with 8 bases left between them. This CDR3 spans 12 amino acids. Germline V CDR1 and CDR2: SQVTM, ANQGSEA. DNA of the CDR3: TGCAGCGTTCCCGTGGGCACCGGGGAGCTGTTTTTT. This encodes CSVPVGTGELFF.

The rearrangement links TRBV14 to TRBJ1-1; D may be TRBD1 (5 bases). The CDR3 runs to 15 residues. In germline, CDR1 is SGHDN, CDR2 FVKESK. The V end was cut by 3 bases, the J end by 0 bases, with 11 bases between. The chain's CDR3 is CASSQFPGMNTEAFF. The CDR3 coding sequence is TGTGCCAGCAGCCAGTTTCCAGGGATGAACACTGAAGCTTTCTTT.

This sequence joins TRBV7-9 and TRBJ2-7; D call uncertain. V dropped 1 base and J dropped 1 base, with 14 bases sitting between them. The germline gives CDR1 SEHNR, CDR2 FQNEAQ (reference sequence). This CDR3 contains 16 residues. The CDR3 loop reads CASSLDSSISSYEQYF. DNA for the CDR3: TGTGCCAGCAGCTTAGATAGCAGTATCTCGTCCTACGAGCAGTACTTC. The whole variable domain, filled in from reference TRBV7-9 and TRBJ2-7, reads DTGVSQNPRHKITKRGQNVTFRCDPISEHNRLYWYRQTLGQGPEFLTYFQNEAQLEKSRLLSDRFSAERPKGSFSTLEIQRTEQGDSAMYLCASSLDSSISSYEQYFGPGTRLTVT.

The chain couples TRBV20-1 to TRBJ2-7; D uncertain. Trimming stripped 5 bases from V and 5 bases from J, with 10 bases between. Per germline, CDR1 DFQATT and CDR2 SNEGSKA (reference sequence). The CDR3 length is 11 residues. CDR3 in DNA: TGCAGTGCTCACCTCCAGGACGAGCAGTACTTC. It yields the protein CSAHLQDEQYF.

The V call is TRBV20-1, the J call TRBJ2-1, with 10 nucleotides matching TRBD2. Per germline, CDR1 DFQATT and CDR2 SNEGSKA (reference sequence). The V gene end was trimmed by 4 bases and the J gene end by 3 bases; junction bases not matched to a gene: 3. The CDR3 contains 14 residues. In DNA form, the CDR3 reads TGCAGTGCTACCGGGACTAGCGACTACAATGAGCAGTTCTTC. This codes for CSATGTSDYNEQFF.

This clonotype came up many times. The chain combines TRBV6-1 with TRBJ1-2; TRBD1 might be the D (6 bases). CDR3 length equals 13 residues. V dropped 8 bases and J dropped 6 bases, with 16 bases sitting between them. Looked up from germline, CDR1 is MNHNS and CDR2 is SASEGT. CDR3 sequence reads: CASGGGPWHGYTF. CDR3 sequence (DNA): TGTGCCAGCGGCGGGGGGCCCTGGCATGGCTACACCTTC.

This clonotype was picked up a small number of times. J is TRBJ1-1 and V is TRBV20-1, with TRBD1 as a possible D gene (5 bases). V dropped 3 bases and J dropped 10 bases, with 21 bases sitting between them. This CDR3 region has 14 residues. From germline, CDR1 is DFQATT and CDR2 SNEGSKA (reference sequence). In nucleotides, the CDR3 is TGCAGTGCTAGGGGGGATCCTCTCCCCGGAGGAGCTTTCTTT. Residues: CSARGDPLPGGAFF.

V is TRBV6-1 and J is TRBJ2-3; D remains ambiguous. CDR1 is MNHNS, CDR2 SASEGT, per germline. CDR3 length: 13 residues. V dropped 11 bases and J dropped 2 bases, with 14 bases sitting between them. In DNA, the CDR3 is TGTGCCTCAGGCCTTACATACACAGATACGCAGTATTTT. Translating gives CASGLTYTDTQYF.

The chain employs TRBV7-9 and TRBJ1-6, with D hard to call. Looked up from germline, CDR1 is SEHNR and CDR2 is FQNEAQ (reference sequence). The V end was cut by 5 bases, the J end by 8 bases, with 13 bases between. The CDR3 is 14 amino acids. CDR3 DNA: TGTGCCAGCAGCGCTTCTATTGTGGATTCACCCCTCCACTTT. Its translation: CASSASIVDSPLHF.

J is TRBJ2-1 and V is TRBV2; D might be TRBD1 or TRBD2, each matching 6 bases. This CDR3 has 15 amino acids. The germline CDR1 and CDR2 sequences are SNHLY and FYNNEI. V dropped 3 bases and J dropped 3 bases, with 12 bases sitting between them. DNA for the CDR3: TGTGCCAGCAGTGATTACGGGGGCGACTACAATGAGCAGTTCTTC. Translating it yields CASSDYGGDYNEQFF.

This clonotype was seen a handful of times. CDR3 protein: CASSLGQITYNEQFF. CDR3 bases: TGTGCCAGCAGCTTAGGACAGATAACCTACAATGAGCAGTTCTTC. V usage is TRBV7-9 and J usage is TRBJ2-1; possibly TRBD1 for D (5 bases). V was shortened by 1 base and J by 2 bases, with 9 bases between the two germline ends. The CDR3 loop spans 15 amino acids. Germline V CDR1 and CDR2: SEHNR, FQNEAQ (reference sequence).

The V and J genes are TRBV12-3 or TRBV12-4 and TRBJ2-3; 7 nucleotides align to TRBD2. Trimming took 5 bases from V and 0 from J; bases not matched to a gene: 8. This CDR3 has 16 residues. CDR3 coding DNA: TGTGCCAGCAGTACTTCAAGCGGGGATAGCACAGATACGCAGTATTTT. This codes for CASSTSSGDSTDTQYF.

A few counts support this clonotype. The V and J genes are TRBV3-1 and TRBJ2-7, with TRBD2 as a possible D gene (5 bases). CDR1 and CDR2 from the germline V gene are LGHDT and YNNKEL (reference sequence). V was pared by 3 bases and J by 0 bases, with 15 bases between. There are 16 residues in the CDR3. CDR3 nucleotides: TGTGCCAGCAGCCAGCGCGACTACATGAGCTCCTACGAGCAGTACTTC. It is translated as CASSQRDYMSSYEQYF.

V usage is TRBV27 and J usage is TRBJ1-5, with no clear D. The germline CDR1 and CDR2 sequences are MNHEY and SMNVEV (reference sequence). V was shortened by 6 bases and J by 5 bases, with 11 bases between the two germline ends. This CDR3 has 13 residues. The CDR3 here is CASSTYVDQPQHF. CDR3 bases: TGTGCCAGCAGCACCTACGTGGATCAGCCCCAGCATTTT.

This clonotype occurred a few times. This chain uses TRBV11-2 with TRBJ2-3; either TRBD1 or TRBD2 may fit D (5 bases each). With 0 bases removed from V and 4 bases from J, the gap between germline ends came to 14 bases. Germline assignment: CDR1 SGHAT and CDR2 FQNNGV. This CDR3 region has 16 residues. The CDR3, as DNA: TGTGCCAGCAGCTTAGATCTTGGGGGAGTGGCAGATACGCAGTATTTT. Amino acids: CASSLDLGGVADTQYF.

The J gene is TRBJ2-3, the V gene TRBV29-1; a possible D gene is TRBD2 (5 bases). The ends were cut back, 4 bases at V and 5 bases at J, with 13 bases in the middle. CDR1 SQVTM and CDR2 ANQGSEA come from the germline V gene. The CDR3 contains 13 residues. The CDR3 region has the DNA TGCAGCGTTGGGACTGGCTCAGGAGATACGCAGTATTTT. Encoded protein: CSVGTGSGDTQYF.

The V and J genes are TRBV29-1 and TRBJ2-5, with D perhaps TRBD1 (6 bases). The CDR3 loop spans 13 amino acids. V was trimmed by 1 base and J by 5 bases, leaving 11 bases between them. Germline V gene data show CDR1 as SQVTM and CDR2 as ANQGSEA. The CDR3 here is CSVEVGAEETQYF. In nucleotides, the CDR3 is TGCAGCGTTGAAGTGGGGGCAGAGGAGACCCAGTACTTC.

This chain uses TRBV12-3 or TRBV12-4 with TRBJ1-2; 7 bases are shared with TRBD1. Trimming removed 5 bases from V and 4 bases from J; junction bases left unmatched: 10. The CDR3 is 15 residues long. CDR3 bases: TGTGCCAGCAGTGGGACGGGACAGACGACCTATGGCTACACCTTC. Its protein product is CASSGTGQTTYGYTF.

This clonotype was picked up a small number of times. The chain combines TRBV12-3 or TRBV12-4 with TRBJ2-7; TRBD2 is a possible D gene (5 bases). The CDR3 is 15 amino acids. The V end was cut by 6 bases, the J end by 3 bases, with 18 bases between. In DNA form, the CDR3 reads TGTGCCAGCAGGATCGGGTTGGAGGCGGACTACGAGCAGTACTTC. The encoded protein is CASRIGLEADYEQYF.

The chain combines TRBV12-3 or TRBV12-4 with TRBJ2-1; unclear D gene. V was trimmed by 4 bases and J by 0 bases, leaving 7 bases between them. The CDR3 sequence is 14 residues long. CDR3 DNA sequence: TGTGCCAGCAGTTGGCAGGCCTCCTACAATGAGCAGTTCTTC. Amino acids: CASSWQASYNEQFF.

The table lists this clonotype with a few counts. The chain combines TRBV5-5 with TRBJ2-7; 7 bases are shared with TRBD1. The germline V gene encodes CDR1 SGHKS and CDR2 YYEKEE (reference sequence). CDR3 size: 16 residues. V shed 3 bases, J shed 4 bases, and the junction held 13 bases outside the gene matches. In nucleotides, the CDR3 is TGTGCCAGCAGCTGGGGGACAGTCCTACCGGGGTACGAGCAGTACTTC. It is translated as CASSWGTVLPGYEQYF.

This clonotype was found a few times. CDR3 in DNA: TGTGCCAGCACCCTAGGGGATAGAACGCAGTATTTT. As protein: CASTLGDRTQYF. V gene TRBV12-3 or TRBV12-4 combines with J gene TRBJ2-3; D is perhaps TRBD1 (5 bases). The CDR3 extends over 12 amino acids. V was shortened by 7 bases and J by 9 bases, with 14 bases between the two germline ends.

The rearrangement joins TRBV5-4 to TRBJ2-1; D ambiguous. Per the germline V gene, CDR1 is SGHNT and CDR2 is YYREEE (reference sequence). V was pared by 6 bases and J by 0 bases, with 13 bases between. The CDR3 is made up of 15 amino acids. The CDR3 DNA is TGTGCCAGCACCATTGTGGGCAGCTCCTACAATGAGCAGTTCTTC. Protein sequence: CASTIVGSSYNEQFF.

This clonotype has just a few counts. The chain has TRBV11-2 and TRBJ2-7, with 10 bases lining up with TRBD2. This CDR3 comprises 17 residues. Germline-derived CDR1 and CDR2 are SGHAT and FQNNGV. Unmatched junction bases numbered 9, after V lost 3 bases and J lost 1 base. The CDR3 nucleotides are TGTGCCAGCAGCTTCGGACTAGCGGACTTACTATCCTACGAGCAGTACTTC. Amino acids: CASSFGLADLLSYEQYF.

The chain links TRBV9 to TRBJ2-7, with 9 bases lining up with TRBD1. The CDR3 covers 15 residues. Trimming at V came to 3 bases and at J to 5 bases, leaving 9 bases not matched to a gene. Germline assignment: CDR1 SGDLS and CDR2 YYNGEE. The CDR3: CASSAKGTGFHEQYF. CDR3 bases: TGTGCCAGCAGCGCCAAAGGGACAGGGTTTCACGAGCAGTACTTC.